Listed here are 2 T cell receptor beta chains from one sample, sequenced in a study of T cell repertoires in cytomegalovirus infection. TCRdb re-derived calls from the reads in MiXCR, one entry per CDR3 protein. The table records about 360,000 distinct CDR3 sequences, around 18% of them present only once. Sequencing used PBMCs. These receptors were taken from a human donor in good health (CMV status not recorded). Some clones in this sample may be carry-over from other donors' samples.

In this sample, this clonotype turned up many times. The rearrangement joins TRBV2 to TRBJ2-1; no clear D gene. The CDR3 length is 13 residues. Germline V gives CDR1 SNHLY, CDR2 FYNNEI. V was shortened by 10 bases and J by 0 bases, with 10 bases between the two germline ends. The CDR3 DNA reads as TGTGCCAACCGACTTTACTCCTACAATGAGCAGTTCTTC. Translating it yields CANRLYSYNEQFF.

For the CDR3, the DNA is TGTGCCATCAGTGTAAAGTCCGGAGAGACCCAGTACTTC. Translation gives CAISVKSGETQYF. The chain couples TRBV10-3 to TRBJ2-5; no definite D call. The length of the CDR3 is 13 residues. Germline-derived CDR1 and CDR2 are ENHRY and SYGVKD. V lost 4 bases and J lost 4, with 10 bases in between.